This TCR beta chain came from a study of blood T cell repertoires in COVID-19. This CDR3 contains 18 residues. Trimming stripped 5 bases from V and 3 bases from J, with 20 bases between. Germline V gives CDR1 SGHVS, CDR2 FQNEAQ. This table comes from immunoSEQ multiplex PCR, and its TCRdb copy is limited to in-frame clones, with some not included. The sample holds roughly 53,000 clones; just over 90% are singletons and the top ten take 7% to 9%. The sequence came from a middle-aged woman with active COVID-19. The sequencing input was peripheral blood. This rearrangement joins TRBV7-8 to TRBJ1-6; D might be TRBD1 (5 bases). CDR3 residues: CASSPQTAPGHYNSPLHF. The CDR3 DNA reads TGTGCCAGCAGCCCGCAGACTGCCCCCGGACACTATAATTCACCCCTCCACTTT.